This T cell receptor beta chain was profiled in a study of T cells after yellow fever vaccination. Study-wide background: The fractions with low cell numbers were processed using SMART-Seq v4 Ultra Low Input. The study, taken as a whole, reports: Some clonotypes were seen in both the CD4 and the CD8 compartments. These made up a small share and likely arose from convergent recombination. Post-booster reappearance was seen for most primary-vaccination clones (96% CD4, 80% to 90% CD8).

Trimming took 4 bases from V and 4 from J; bases not matched to a gene: 4. The CDR3 runs 15 residues. Germline V gives CDR1 MGHDK, CDR2 SYGVNS. For TCR, cDNA came from 5'RACE template switching, which added a universal primer site and UMIs. TCRdb processed the 5' RACE reads anew with MiXCR; each CDR3 protein has one entry. The table has some 68,000 distinct CDR3 sequences, over 6% seen once; the top ten hold 30% to 45%. As regards this clonotype: No antigen is known for it.

This sample comprised CD8+ T cells sorted from PBMCs, obtained roughly seven weeks after the first yellow fever vaccination. The TCR originated in a man aged 18 to 30 who received the YFV17D yellow fever vaccine. The chain has TRBV25-1 and TRBJ2-1; 10 positions agree with TRBD2. The CDR3, as DNA: TGTGCCAGCAGTGGAGCGGGGGGGCTGTACAATGAGCAGTTCTTC. This translates into CASSGAGGLYNEQFF.